This T cell receptor beta chain was recorded in a study of cytotoxic CD8 clonotypes in ibrutinib-treated CLL. About the research overall: Within the patient group, some 11 were relapsed/refractory and some 14 treatment-naive, and around 17 were IGHV unmutated. Specimens for response were gathered following a median roughly eleven months of therapy, spanning 6 to 36. Study observations and caveats: A difference in sampling times existed between sustained-remission and progressing patients. Baseline clonality was higher than in age-matched healthy donors and moved in step with circulating CD8+ T-cell counts.

As for this clone: What it binds is unknown.

Generated by immunoSEQ multiplex PCR, the TCRdb table keeps only in-frame clones and is missing some. The table shows some 140,000 clones, with around four fifths occurring only once. The germline V and J ends were trimmed by 4 bases and 0 bases, with 7 bases remaining between them. The CDR3 sequence is 15 residues long. The germline CDR1 and CDR2 sequences are LNHDA and SQIVND (reference sequence). The chain employs TRBV19 and TRBJ2-6, with unresolved D. Sequenced material: PBMCs, taken after 24 months of ibrutinib treatment. This clonotype was obtained from a human donor with chronic lymphocytic leukemia. CDR3 residues: CASSSAVSGANVLTF. CDR3 DNA sequence: TGTGCCAGTAGTAGCGCGGTCTCTGGGGCCAACGTCCTGACTTTC.